These T cell receptor beta chains were read from a single sample in a study of shared clonotypes between healthy human individuals. Libraries were prepared by immunoSEQ multiplex PCR; TCRdb keeps only in-frame clonotypes and omits some of them. The sample records about 1.5 million clones, approximately 98% being singletons. Sequenced: naive CD4+ T cells sorted from blood. These receptors all come from a man under 40 in good health. The CDR3 runs from the conserved cysteine through the conserved F or W. D genes are given only for firm matches. Clone size is shown for a subset of rows, as once, few, many or a class of expanded clone.

abundance: once
d_gene: TRBD1
j_gene: TRBJ2-7
v_gene: TRBV11-2
CDR3aa: CASSLGTGFSYEQYF
CDR3nt: TGTGCCAGCAGCTTAGGGACAGGCTTTTCCTACGAGCAGTACTTC

abundance: NA
d_gene: NA
j_gene: TRBJ1-2
v_gene: TRBV29-1
CDR3aa: CSVDRAQLTGYGYTF
CDR3nt: TGCAGCGTTGACCGGGCACAGCTTACCGGCTATGGCTACACCTTC

abundance: NA
d_gene: TRBD2
j_gene: TRBJ2-7
v_gene: TRBV9
CDR3aa: CASSARALTSGSNEQYF
CDR3nt: TGTGCCAGCAGCGCGAGGGCGTTAACTAGCGGGAGTAACGAGCAGTACTTC

abundance: once
d_gene: TRBD1
j_gene: TRBJ2-1
v_gene: TRBV5-1
CDR3aa: CASSTHPGTGTVEFF
CDR3nt: TGCGCCAGCAGCACTCACCCCGGGACAGGGACCGTTGAGTTCTTC

abundance: NA
d_gene: NA
j_gene: TRBJ2-5
v_gene: TRBV18
CDR3aa: CASSPDLETQYF
CDR3nt: TGTGCCAGCTCACCAGATTTAGAGACCCAGTACTTC

abundance: NA
d_gene: TRBD2
j_gene: TRBJ2-1
v_gene: TRBV7-3
CDR3aa: CASASPGTSNEQFF
CDR3nt: TGTGCCAGCGCCTCACCCGGGACTAGCAATGAGCAGTTCTTC

abundance: NA
d_gene: NA
j_gene: TRBJ1-5
v_gene: TRBV6-6
CDR3aa: CASSYFGSNQPQHF
CDR3nt: TGTGCCAGCAGTTACTTCGGTTCAAATCAGCCCCAGCATTTT

abundance: NA
d_gene: NA
j_gene: TRBJ1-4
v_gene: TRBV28
CDR3aa: CASSFEAVTGRTNEKLFF
CDR3nt: TGTGCCAGCAGTTTTGAGGCCGTTACAGGGAGGACTAATGAAAAACTGTTTTTT

abundance: NA
d_gene: NA
j_gene: TRBJ1-5
v_gene: TRBV27
CDR3aa: CASSPSGDWNQPQHF
CDR3nt: TGTGCCAGCAGCCCGTCGGGGGATTGGAATCAGCCCCAGCATTTT

abundance: NA
d_gene: NA
j_gene: TRBJ2-1
v_gene: TRBV27
CDR3aa: CASSLSRRAGDEQFF
CDR3nt: TGTGCCAGCAGTTTATCGAGGCGAGCGGGCGATGAGCAGTTCTTC

abundance: NA
d_gene: TRBD1
j_gene: TRBJ2-7
v_gene: TRBV27
CDR3aa: CASRQGNLYEQYF
CDR3nt: TGTGCCAGTAGACAGGGGAACCTCTACGAGCAGTACTTC

abundance: NA
d_gene: NA
j_gene: TRBJ2-7
v_gene: TRBV5-6
CDR3aa: CASSLAGTGYEQYF
CDR3nt: TGTGCCAGCAGTTTGGCGGGGACCGGCTACGAGCAGTACTTC

abundance: NA
d_gene: NA
j_gene: TRBJ2-2
v_gene: TRBV7-3
CDR3aa: CASSLNPISNTGELFF
CDR3nt: TGTGCCAGCAGCTTAAATCCTATTTCGAACACCGGGGAGCTGTTTTTT

abundance: NA
d_gene: TRBD1
j_gene: TRBJ2-7
v_gene: TRBV5-1
CDR3aa: CASSLSSNRGSYEQYF
CDR3nt: TGCGCCAGCAGCTTGTCTTCGAACAGGGGATCCTACGAGCAGTACTTC

abundance: NA
d_gene: NA
j_gene: TRBJ2-1
v_gene: TRBV2
CDR3aa: CASSPVLFF
CDR3nt: TGTGCCAGCAGTCCGGTTTTGTTCTTC

abundance: NA
d_gene: TRBD2
j_gene: TRBJ2-1
v_gene: TRBV5-1
CDR3aa: CASSPGRDSYNEQFF
CDR3nt: TGCGCCAGCTCCCCAGGGAGGGACTCCTACAATGAGCAGTTCTTC

abundance: NA
d_gene: TRBD1
j_gene: TRBJ2-3
v_gene: TRBV2
CDR3aa: CASEQGTDTQYF
CDR3nt: TGTGCCAGCGAACAGGGGACGGATACGCAGTATTTT

abundance: NA
d_gene: NA
j_gene: TRBJ2-2
v_gene: TRBV7-9
CDR3aa: CASRETAQPWAGELFF
CDR3nt: TGTGCCAGCAGAGAAACGGCGCAACCTTGGGCCGGGGAGCTGTTTTTT

abundance: NA
d_gene: TRBD1
j_gene: TRBJ2-7
v_gene: TRBV5-5
CDR3aa: CASSTRTGAEQYF
CDR3nt: TGTGCCAGCAGCACCAGGACAGGGGCCGAGCAGTACTTC

abundance: NA
d_gene: NA
j_gene: TRBJ1-5
v_gene: TRBV28
CDR3aa: CVTKRGIRNQPQHF
CDR3nt: TGTGTGACGAAAAGGGGGATTCGGAATCAGCCCCAGCATTTT

abundance: NA
d_gene: TRBD2
j_gene: TRBJ2-5
v_gene: TRBV5-1
CDR3aa: CASSDPGLAGVAERETQYF
CDR3nt: TGCGCCAGCAGCGATCCGGGACTAGCGGGAGTGGCAGAACGAGAGACCCAGTACTTC

abundance: NA
d_gene: NA
j_gene: TRBJ2-3
v_gene: TRBV19
CDR3aa: CASSIDGRDTDTQYF
CDR3nt: TGTGCCAGTAGTATAGATGGCAGGGACACAGATACGCAGTATTTT

abundance: NA
d_gene: TRBD2
j_gene: TRBJ2-1
v_gene: TRBV14
CDR3aa: CASSQDLTSGRLNEQFF
CDR3nt: TGTGCCAGCAGCCAAGACTTGACTAGCGGGAGGCTGAATGAGCAGTTCTTC

abundance: NA
d_gene: NA
j_gene: TRBJ2-3
v_gene: TRBV4-3
CDR3aa: CASSQYPRGSTDTQYF
CDR3nt: TGCGCCAGCAGCCAGTACCCCCGGGGGAGCACAGATACGCAGTATTTT